This T cell receptor (beta chain) was observed in a study of shared clonotypes between healthy human individuals. Clones were read by immunoSEQ multiplex PCR, and TCRdb kept only the in-frame ones, dropping some. The sample shows around 940,000 clones, 76% of them seen only once. V lost 7 bases to trimming and J lost 6 bases, with 11 bases between them. CDR3 size: 13 residues. Germline loops: CDR1 SGDLS, CDR2 YYNGEE. The sequence was obtained from a man younger than 35 in good health. The sequenced sample consisted of memory CD4+ T cells sorted from blood. Subset denoted: CD45RA-negative fraction. The chain uses TRBV9 and TRBJ1-6; D may be TRBD1 (5 bases). CDR3 protein: CASDQGTNSPLHF. CDR3 DNA sequence: TGTGCCAGCGACCAGGGAACTAATTCACCCCTCCACTTT.